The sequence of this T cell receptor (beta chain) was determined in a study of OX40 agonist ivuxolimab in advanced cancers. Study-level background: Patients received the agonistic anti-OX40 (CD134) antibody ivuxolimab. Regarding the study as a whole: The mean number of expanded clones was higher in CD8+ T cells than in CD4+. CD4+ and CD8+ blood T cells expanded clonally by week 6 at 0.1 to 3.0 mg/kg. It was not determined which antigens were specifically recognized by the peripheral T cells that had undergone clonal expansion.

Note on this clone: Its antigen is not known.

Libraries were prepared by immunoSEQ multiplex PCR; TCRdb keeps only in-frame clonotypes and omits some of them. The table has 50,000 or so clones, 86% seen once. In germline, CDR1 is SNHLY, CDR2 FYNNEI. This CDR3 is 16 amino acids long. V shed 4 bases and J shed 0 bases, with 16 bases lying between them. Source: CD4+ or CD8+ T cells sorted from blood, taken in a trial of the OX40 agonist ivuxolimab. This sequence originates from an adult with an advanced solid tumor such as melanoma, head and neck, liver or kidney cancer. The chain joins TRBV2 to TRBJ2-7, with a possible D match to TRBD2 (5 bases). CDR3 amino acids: CASSGSERQSSYEQYF. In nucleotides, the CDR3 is TGTGCCAGCAGTGGGTCGGAGCGGCAAAGCTCCTACGAGCAGTACTTC.